These T cell receptor beta chains were read from a single sample in a study of T-cell memory formation after mild COVID-19. TCRdb re-analysed the 5' RACE reads in MiXCR, keeping a single row per CDR3 protein. Of 400,000 to 500,000 distinct CDR3 sequences in the sample, 20% were seen once. The source material was PBMCs or a T cell subset sorted from them (not recorded which). The origin of the receptors is an adult woman who had mild COVID-19 (a few samples of this study predate the infection). Cell type and time point are not known. The CDR3 runs from the conserved cysteine through the conserved F or W. Fields, in order: V gene, clone size, D gene, J gene, CDR3 DNA, CDR3 protein. The D gene is left open where the match is weak. For some rows the clone size is stated as once, few or many, or as a class when expanded; others skip it.

V gene: TRBV5-1; clone size: -; D gene: -; J gene: TRBJ2-6; CDR3 DNA: TGCGCCAGCAGCTTGGTTAAGGGGGTCGGGGCCAACGTCCTGACTTTC; CDR3 protein: CASSLVKGVGANVLTF
V gene: TRBV7-2; clone size: -; D gene: TRBD1; J gene: TRBJ2-5; CDR3 DNA: TGTGCCAGCAGCTTGGGACAGATGAGGGAGACCCAGTACTTC; CDR3 protein: CASSLGQMRETQYF
V gene: TRBV12-3/TRBV12-4; clone size: -; D gene: -; J gene: TRBJ1-2; CDR3 DNA: TGTGCCAGCAGTTTAAACAGGGTCGACTATGGCTACACCTTC; CDR3 protein: CASSLNRVDYGYTF
V gene: TRBV4-2; clone size: few; D gene: -; J gene: TRBJ2-5; CDR3 DNA: TGTGCCAGCAGCCAAGAGGGCAGGCCTGAACAGACCCAGTACTTC; CDR3 protein: CASSQEGRPEQTQYF
V gene: TRBV12-3/TRBV12-4; clone size: -; D gene: -; J gene: TRBJ1-1; CDR3 DNA: TGTGCCAGCGGGATGAACACTGAAGCTTTCTTT; CDR3 protein: CASGMNTEAFF
V gene: TRBV6-2/TRBV6-3; clone size: few; D gene: -; J gene: TRBJ2-1; CDR3 DNA: TGTGCCAGCAGACCGACGGGGAGGTCCTACAATGAGCAGTTCTTC; CDR3 protein: CASRPTGRSYNEQFF
V gene: TRBV2; clone size: many; D gene: TRBD1; J gene: TRBJ2-1; CDR3 DNA: TGTGCCAGCAGGGAGACAGGGGATGGGAATGAGCAGTTCTTC; CDR3 protein: CASRETGDGNEQFF
V gene: TRBV13; clone size: few; D gene: -; J gene: TRBJ2-3; CDR3 DNA: TGTGCCAGCAGCCCTCCCTCGGGAGCAGATACGCAGTATTTT; CDR3 protein: CASSPPSGADTQYF
V gene: TRBV10-3; clone size: -; D gene: TRBD2; J gene: TRBJ2-5; CDR3 DNA: TGTGCCATCAGTGACGGGCTAGCGGGAGGAGAGACCCAGTACTTC; CDR3 protein: CAISDGLAGGETQYF
V gene: TRBV4-2; clone size: -; D gene: TRBD2; J gene: TRBJ2-7; CDR3 DNA: TGTGCCAGCAGCCAAAGGGAGGGGTTTAGGGACGAGCAGTACTTC; CDR3 protein: CASSQREGFRDEQYF
V gene: TRBV7-9; clone size: few; D gene: TRBD2; J gene: TRBJ2-1; CDR3 DNA: TGTGCCAGCAGCCCCCGGACTAGCGGGTGGTACAATGAGCAGTTCTTC; CDR3 protein: CASSPRTSGWYNEQFF
V gene: TRBV25-1; clone size: -; D gene: -; J gene: TRBJ1-5; CDR3 DNA: TGTGCCAGCAGTTTTCCGGGGCCGAGGTTTCGCAATCAGCCCCAGCATTTT; CDR3 protein: CASSFPGPRFRNQPQHF
V gene: TRBV29-1; clone size: few; D gene: TRBD2; J gene: TRBJ2-5; CDR3 DNA: TGCAGCGCCCGGCGGGGGGGGCAAGAGACCCAGTACTTC; CDR3 protein: CSARRGGQETQYF
V gene: TRBV18; clone size: -; D gene: -; J gene: TRBJ1-6; CDR3 DNA: TGTGCCAGCTCACCACCCGGCAGGTCTTATAATTCACCCCTCCACTTT; CDR3 protein: CASSPPGRSYNSPLHF
V gene: TRBV5-1; clone size: -; D gene: -; J gene: TRBJ2-6; CDR3 DNA: TGCGCCAGCAGCTTGGAAGGGGCCCTCTCTGGGGCCAACGTCCTGACTTTC; CDR3 protein: CASSLEGALSGANVLTF
V gene: TRBV12-3/TRBV12-4; clone size: -; D gene: -; J gene: TRBJ2-1; CDR3 DNA: TGTGCCAGCAGTTTAGCGCTGAGACTGGAGGGAGATGAGCAGTTCTTC; CDR3 protein: CASSLALRLEGDEQFF
V gene: TRBV23-1; clone size: -; D gene: -; J gene: TRBJ1-5; CDR3 DNA: TGCGCCAGCACAAATAGAACACCATATAGCAATCAGCCCCAGCATTTT; CDR3 protein: CASTNRTPYSNQPQHF
V gene: TRBV19; clone size: -; D gene: TRBD1; J gene: TRBJ2-5; CDR3 DNA: TGTGCCAGTAGTATGGGGCCGGGACAGAACCAAGAGACCCAGTACTTC; CDR3 protein: CASSMGPGQNQETQYF
V gene: TRBV3-1; clone size: many; D gene: -; J gene: TRBJ1-1; CDR3 DNA: TGTGCCAGCAGCCCCTACAGGGCCGAGAACACTGAAGCTTTCTTT; CDR3 protein: CASSPYRAENTEAFF
V gene: TRBV27; clone size: -; D gene: -; J gene: TRBJ2-3; CDR3 DNA: TGTGCCAGTGCTTCTCCCATGAATACGCAGTATTTT; CDR3 protein: CASASPMNTQYF
V gene: TRBV3-1; clone size: -; D gene: -; J gene: TRBJ2-1; CDR3 DNA: TGTGCCAGCAGCCAACAGGGGTTTAGGAACAATGAGCAGTTCTTC; CDR3 protein: CASSQQGFRNNEQFF
V gene: TRBV24-1; clone size: -; D gene: TRBD1; J gene: TRBJ1-1; CDR3 DNA: TGTGCCACCGGAACCCCCCTCAACAGGGGAACTGAAGCTTTCTTT; CDR3 protein: CATGTPLNRGTEAFF
V gene: TRBV3-1; clone size: -; D gene: -; J gene: TRBJ1-2; CDR3 DNA: TGTGCCAGCAGGCCGACAACAGAGGCGATCGGCTACACCTTC; CDR3 protein: CASRPTTEAIGYTF
V gene: TRBV5-6; clone size: few; D gene: TRBD2; J gene: TRBJ2-4; CDR3 DNA: TGTGCCAGCAGCTTCCGGACTAGCGGGATCGTCGTCAAAAACATTCAGTACTTC; CDR3 protein: CASSFRTSGIVVKNIQYF
V gene: TRBV5-1; clone size: few; D gene: -; J gene: TRBJ1-5; CDR3 DNA: TGCGCCAGCAGCTTGGATGGGACGCCCCAGCATTTT; CDR3 protein: CASSLDGTPQHF
V gene: TRBV9; clone size: -; D gene: TRBD1; J gene: TRBJ1-3; CDR3 DNA: TGTGCCAGCAGTTCTGGACAGGGCACAAGTAGAGACACCATATATTTT; CDR3 protein: CASSSGQGTSRDTIYF
V gene: TRBV29-1; clone size: -; D gene: -; J gene: TRBJ2-1; CDR3 DNA: TGCAGCGTTGAGTACTCGCACAATGAGCAGTTCTTC; CDR3 protein: CSVEYSHNEQFF
V gene: TRBV29-1; clone size: few; D gene: -; J gene: TRBJ1-1; CDR3 DNA: TGCAGCGTCCGAGAAACCACTGAAGCTTTCTTT; CDR3 protein: CSVRETTEAFF
V gene: TRBV20-1; clone size: -; D gene: TRBD1; J gene: TRBJ1-2; CDR3 DNA: TGCAGTGCCAACGACAGGGTTGGCGGCTACACCTTC; CDR3 protein: CSANDRVGGYTF
V gene: TRBV5-1; clone size: -; D gene: -; J gene: TRBJ2-2; CDR3 DNA: TGCGCCAGCAGCTTGGGAGGGGGCACCGGGGAGCTGTTTTTT; CDR3 protein: CASSLGGGTGELFF
V gene: TRBV7-3; clone size: few; D gene: TRBD2; J gene: TRBJ2-1; CDR3 DNA: TGTGCCAGCAGCTTAATAGCTAGCGGTCGCAATGAGCAGTTCTTC; CDR3 protein: CASSLIASGRNEQFF
V gene: TRBV29-1; clone size: few; D gene: -; J gene: TRBJ2-7; CDR3 DNA: TGCAGCGCCCGACCCGGATCCACCTACGAGCAGTACTTC; CDR3 protein: CSARPGSTYEQYF
V gene: TRBV6-2/TRBV6-3; clone size: -; D gene: -; J gene: TRBJ1-1; CDR3 DNA: TGTGCCAGCAGTCCCCGGAGGACCTTGAACACTGAAGCTTTCTTT; CDR3 protein: CASSPRRTLNTEAFF